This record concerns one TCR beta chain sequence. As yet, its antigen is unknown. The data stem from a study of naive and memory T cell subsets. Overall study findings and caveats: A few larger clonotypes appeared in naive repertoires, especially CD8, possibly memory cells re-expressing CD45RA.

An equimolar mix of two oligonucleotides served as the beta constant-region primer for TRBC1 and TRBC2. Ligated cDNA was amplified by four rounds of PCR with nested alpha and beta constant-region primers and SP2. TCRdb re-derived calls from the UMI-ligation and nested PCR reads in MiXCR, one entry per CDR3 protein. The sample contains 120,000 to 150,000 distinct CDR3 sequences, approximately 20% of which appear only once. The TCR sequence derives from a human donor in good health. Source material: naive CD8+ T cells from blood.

The chain's CDR3 is CASSFGTLPDEQYF. The CDR3 DNA is TGTGCCAGCAGTTTCGGAACGCTGCCTGACGAGCAGTACTTC. This rearrangement joins TRBV28 to TRBJ2-7; D not certain. In germline, CDR1 is MDHEN, CDR2 SYDVKM. This CDR3 has 14 amino acids. Trimming left V 3 bases short and J 5 bases short, with 14 bases between. Filled out from reference TRBV28 and TRBJ2-7, the complete variable domain reads DVKVTQSSRYLVKRTGEKVFLECVQDMDHENMFWYRQDPGLGLRLIYFSYDVKMKEKGDIPEGYSVSREKKERFSLILESASTNQTSMYLCASSFGTLPDEQYFGPGTRLTVT.